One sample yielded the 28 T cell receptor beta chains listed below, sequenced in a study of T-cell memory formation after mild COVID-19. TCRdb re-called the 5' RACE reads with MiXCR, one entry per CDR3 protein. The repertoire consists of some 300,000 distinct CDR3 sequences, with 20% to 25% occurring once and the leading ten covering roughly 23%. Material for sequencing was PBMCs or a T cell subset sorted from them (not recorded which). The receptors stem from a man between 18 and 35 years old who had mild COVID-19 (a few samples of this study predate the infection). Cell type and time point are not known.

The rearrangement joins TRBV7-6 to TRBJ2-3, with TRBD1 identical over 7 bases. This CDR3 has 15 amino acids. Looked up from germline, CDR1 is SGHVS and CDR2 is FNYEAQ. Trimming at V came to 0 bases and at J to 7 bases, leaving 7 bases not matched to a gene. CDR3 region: CASSLAWQGVNTQYF. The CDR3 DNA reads TGTGCCAGCAGCTTAGCTTGGCAGGGGGTAAATACGCAGTATTTT.

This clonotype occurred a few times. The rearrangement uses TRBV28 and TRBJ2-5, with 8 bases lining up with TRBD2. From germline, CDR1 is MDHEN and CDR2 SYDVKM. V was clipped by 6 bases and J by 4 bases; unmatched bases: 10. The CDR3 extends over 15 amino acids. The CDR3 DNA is TGTGCCAGCAGCCTAGGCGGGGCGGGGGGAGAGACCCAGTACTTC. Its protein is CASSLGGAGGETQYF.

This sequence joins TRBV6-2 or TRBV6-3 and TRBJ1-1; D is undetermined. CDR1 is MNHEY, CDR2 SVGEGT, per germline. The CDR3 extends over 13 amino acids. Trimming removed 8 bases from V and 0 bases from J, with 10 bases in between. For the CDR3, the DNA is TGTGCCAGCTTGGGCGACATGAACACTGAAGCTTTCTTT. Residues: CASLGDMNTEAFF.

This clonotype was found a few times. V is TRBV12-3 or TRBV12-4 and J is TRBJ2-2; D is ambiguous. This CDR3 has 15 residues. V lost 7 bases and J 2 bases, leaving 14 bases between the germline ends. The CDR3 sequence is CASTPSYPNTGELFF. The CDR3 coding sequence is TGTGCCAGCACCCCTTCCTATCCTAACACCGGGGAGCTGTTTTTT.

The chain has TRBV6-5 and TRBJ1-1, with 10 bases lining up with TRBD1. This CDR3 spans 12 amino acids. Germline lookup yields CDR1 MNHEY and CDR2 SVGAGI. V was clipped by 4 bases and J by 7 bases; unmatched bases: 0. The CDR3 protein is CASSWTGGEAFF. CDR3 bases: TGTGCCAGCAGTTGGACAGGGGGTGAAGCTTTCTTT.

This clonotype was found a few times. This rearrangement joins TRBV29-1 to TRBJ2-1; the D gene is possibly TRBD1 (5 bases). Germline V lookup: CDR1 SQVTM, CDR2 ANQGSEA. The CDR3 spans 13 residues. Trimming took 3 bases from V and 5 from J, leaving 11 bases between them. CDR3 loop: CSVEEPDNNEQFF. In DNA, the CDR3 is TGCAGCGTTGAGGAGCCGGACAACAATGAGCAGTTCTTC.

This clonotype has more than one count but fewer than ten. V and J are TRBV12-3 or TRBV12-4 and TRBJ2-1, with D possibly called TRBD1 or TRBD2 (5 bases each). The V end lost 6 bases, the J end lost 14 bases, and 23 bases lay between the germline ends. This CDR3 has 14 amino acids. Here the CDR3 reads CASRESGAWNEEFF. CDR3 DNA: TGTGCCAGCAGGGAATCCGGGGCCTGGAACGAGGAGTTCTTC.

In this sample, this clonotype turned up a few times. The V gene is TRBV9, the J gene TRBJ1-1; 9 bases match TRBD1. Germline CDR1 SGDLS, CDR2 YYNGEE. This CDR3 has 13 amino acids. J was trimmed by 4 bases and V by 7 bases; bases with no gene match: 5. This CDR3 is CASGTGLATEAFF. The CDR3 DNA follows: TGTGCCAGCGGGACAGGGCTTGCCACTGAAGCTTTCTTT.

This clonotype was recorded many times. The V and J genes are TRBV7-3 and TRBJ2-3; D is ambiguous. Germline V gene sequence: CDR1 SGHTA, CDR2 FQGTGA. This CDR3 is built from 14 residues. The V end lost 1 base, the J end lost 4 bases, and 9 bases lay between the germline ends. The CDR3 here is CASSLKVQPDTQYF. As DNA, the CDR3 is TGTGCCAGCAGCTTAAAGGTCCAGCCAGATACGCAGTATTTT. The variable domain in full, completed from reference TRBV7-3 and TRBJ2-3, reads GAGVSQTPSNKVTEKGKYVELRCDPISGHTALYWYRQSLGQGPEFLIYFQGTGAADDSGLPNDRFFAVRPEGSVSTLKIQRTERGDSAVYLCASSLKVQPDTQYFGPGTRLTVL.

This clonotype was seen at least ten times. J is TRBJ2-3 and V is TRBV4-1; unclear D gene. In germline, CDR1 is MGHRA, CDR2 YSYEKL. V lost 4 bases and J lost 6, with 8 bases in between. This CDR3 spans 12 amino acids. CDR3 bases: TGCGCCAGCAGCCCCGGCGAGGATACGCAGTATTTT. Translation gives CASSPGEDTQYF.

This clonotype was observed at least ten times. CDR3 region: CASSRVVAETQYF. Written as DNA, the CDR3 is TGTGCCAGCAGCCGCGTAGTCGCGGAGACCCAGTACTTC. The chain recombines TRBV3-2 with TRBJ2-5; the table's D call of TRBD2 was not tested on the DNA. TRBV3-2 is shown as a pseudogene. The CDR3 has 13 amino acids.

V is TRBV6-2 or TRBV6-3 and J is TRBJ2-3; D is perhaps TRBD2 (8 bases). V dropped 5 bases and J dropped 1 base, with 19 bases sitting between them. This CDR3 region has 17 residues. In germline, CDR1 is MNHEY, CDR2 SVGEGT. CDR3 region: CASSAAGRGPRTDTQYF. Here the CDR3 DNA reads TGTGCCAGCAGTGCCGCCGGGAGGGGGCCTCGCACAGATACGCAGTATTTT.

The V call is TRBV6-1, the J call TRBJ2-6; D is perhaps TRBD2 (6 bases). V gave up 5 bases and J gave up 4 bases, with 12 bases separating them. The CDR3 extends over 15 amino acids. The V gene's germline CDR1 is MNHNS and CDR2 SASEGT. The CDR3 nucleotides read TGTGCCAGCAGTCGAGGGGAGGCGGGGGCCAACGTCCTGACTTTC. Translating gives CASSRGEAGANVLTF.

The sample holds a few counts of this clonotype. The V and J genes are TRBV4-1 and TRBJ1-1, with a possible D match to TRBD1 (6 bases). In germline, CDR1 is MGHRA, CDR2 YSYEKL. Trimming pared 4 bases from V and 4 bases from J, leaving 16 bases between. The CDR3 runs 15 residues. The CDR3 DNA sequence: TGCGCCAGCAGCCCCAGGCACGTAGGGGGCACTGAAGCTTTCTTT. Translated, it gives CASSPRHVGGTEAFF.

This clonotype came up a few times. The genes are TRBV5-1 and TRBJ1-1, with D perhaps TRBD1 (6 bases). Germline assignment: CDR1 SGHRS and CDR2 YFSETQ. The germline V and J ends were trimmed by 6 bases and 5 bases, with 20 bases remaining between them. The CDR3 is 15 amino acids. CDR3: CASTTLGSGATEAFF. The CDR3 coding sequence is TGCGCCAGCACCACCCTTGGGTCAGGGGCTACTGAAGCTTTCTTT. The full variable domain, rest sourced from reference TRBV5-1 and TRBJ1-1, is KAGVTQTPRYLIKTRGQQVTLSCSPISGHRSVSWYQQTPGQGLQFLFEYFSETQRNKGNFPGRFSGRQFSNSRSEMNVSTLELGDSALYLCASTTLGSGATEAFFGQGTRLTVV.

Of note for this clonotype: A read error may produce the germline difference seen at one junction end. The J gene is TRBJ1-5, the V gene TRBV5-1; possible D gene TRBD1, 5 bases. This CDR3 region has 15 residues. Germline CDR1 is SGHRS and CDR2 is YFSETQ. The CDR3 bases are TGCGCCAGCAGCTATGGGACGGATAGCACTCAGCCCCAGCATTTT. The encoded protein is CASSYGTDSTQPQHF.

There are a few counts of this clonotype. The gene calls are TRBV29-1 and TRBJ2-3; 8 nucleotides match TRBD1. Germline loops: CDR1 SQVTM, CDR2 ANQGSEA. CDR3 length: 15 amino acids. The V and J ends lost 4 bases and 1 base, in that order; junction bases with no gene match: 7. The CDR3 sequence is CSVAQGVGGTDTQYF. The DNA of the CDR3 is TGCAGCGTTGCACAGGGGGTTGGGGGCACAGATACGCAGTATTTT.

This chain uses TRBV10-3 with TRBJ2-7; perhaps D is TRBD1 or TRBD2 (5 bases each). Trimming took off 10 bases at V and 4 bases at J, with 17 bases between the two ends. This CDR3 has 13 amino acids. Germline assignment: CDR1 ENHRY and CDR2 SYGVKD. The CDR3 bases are TGTGCCACCCGGGACGCGTCCTCGTACGAGCAGTACTTC. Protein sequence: CATRDASSYEQYF.

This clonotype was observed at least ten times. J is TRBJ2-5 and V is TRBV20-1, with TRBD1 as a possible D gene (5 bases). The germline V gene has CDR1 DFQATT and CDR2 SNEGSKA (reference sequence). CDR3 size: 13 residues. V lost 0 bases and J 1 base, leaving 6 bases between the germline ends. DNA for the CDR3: TGCAGTGCTAGAGACAGGGTCCAAGAGACCCAGTACTTC. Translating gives CSARDRVQETQYF.

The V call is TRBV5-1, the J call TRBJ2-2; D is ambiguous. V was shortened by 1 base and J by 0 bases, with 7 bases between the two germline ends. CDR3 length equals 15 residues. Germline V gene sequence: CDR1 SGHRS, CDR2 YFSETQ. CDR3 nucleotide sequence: TGCGCCAGCAGCTTGCGTGAGACGAACACCGGGGAGCTGTTTTTT. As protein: CASSLRETNTGELFF.

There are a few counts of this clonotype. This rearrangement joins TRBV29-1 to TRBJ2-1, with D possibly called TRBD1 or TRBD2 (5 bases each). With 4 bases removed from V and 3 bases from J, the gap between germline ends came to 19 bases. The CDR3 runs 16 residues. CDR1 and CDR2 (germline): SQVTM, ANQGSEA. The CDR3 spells CSVGGEAGQIYNEQFF. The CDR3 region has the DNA TGCAGCGTTGGAGGGGAAGCCGGGCAGATCTACAATGAGCAGTTCTTC.

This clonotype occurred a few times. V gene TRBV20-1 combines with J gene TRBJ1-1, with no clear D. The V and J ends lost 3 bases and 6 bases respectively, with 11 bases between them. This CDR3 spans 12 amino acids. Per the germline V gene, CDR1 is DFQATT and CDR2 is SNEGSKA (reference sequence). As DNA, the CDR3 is TGCAGTGCTAGGGCCGGGTGGCCTGAAGCTTTCTTT. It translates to CSARAGWPEAFF.

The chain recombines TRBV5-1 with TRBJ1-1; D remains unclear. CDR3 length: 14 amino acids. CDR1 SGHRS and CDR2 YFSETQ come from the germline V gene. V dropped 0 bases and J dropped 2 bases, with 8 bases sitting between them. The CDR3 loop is CASSLESGNTEAFF. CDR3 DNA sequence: TGCGCCAGCAGCTTGGAGTCAGGAAACACTGAAGCTTTCTTT. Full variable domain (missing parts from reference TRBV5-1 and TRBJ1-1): KAGVTQTPRYLIKTRGQQVTLSCSPISGHRSVSWYQQTPGQGLQFLFEYFSETQRNKGNFPGRFSGRQFSNSRSEMNVSTLELGDSALYLCASSLESGNTEAFFGQGTRLTVV.

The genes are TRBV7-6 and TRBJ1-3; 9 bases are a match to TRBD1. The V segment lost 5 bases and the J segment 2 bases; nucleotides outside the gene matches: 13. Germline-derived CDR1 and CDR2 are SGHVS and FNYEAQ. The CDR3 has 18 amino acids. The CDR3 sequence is CASSAEGRDRVAGNTIYF. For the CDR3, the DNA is TGTGCCAGCAGCGCCGAGGGGCGGGACAGGGTCGCTGGAAACACCATATATTTT.

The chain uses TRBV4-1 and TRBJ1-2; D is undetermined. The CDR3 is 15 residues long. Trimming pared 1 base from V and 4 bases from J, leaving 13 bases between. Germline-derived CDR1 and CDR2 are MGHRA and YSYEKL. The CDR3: CASSQVVTVAYGYTF. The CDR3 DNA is TGCGCCAGCAGCCAAGTAGTTACAGTGGCCTATGGCTACACCTTC.

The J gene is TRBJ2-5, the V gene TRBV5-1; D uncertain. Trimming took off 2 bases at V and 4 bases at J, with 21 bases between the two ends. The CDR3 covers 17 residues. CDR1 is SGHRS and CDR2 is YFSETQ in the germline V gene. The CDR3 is CASSLFERTYAGETQYF. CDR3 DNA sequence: TGCGCCAGCAGCTTATTCGAACGGACGTATGCAGGAGAGACCCAGTACTTC. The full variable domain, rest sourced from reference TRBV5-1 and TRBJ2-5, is KAGVTQTPRYLIKTRGQQVTLSCSPISGHRSVSWYQQTPGQGLQFLFEYFSETQRNKGNFPGRFSGRQFSNSRSEMNVSTLELGDSALYLCASSLFERTYAGETQYFGPGTRLLVL.

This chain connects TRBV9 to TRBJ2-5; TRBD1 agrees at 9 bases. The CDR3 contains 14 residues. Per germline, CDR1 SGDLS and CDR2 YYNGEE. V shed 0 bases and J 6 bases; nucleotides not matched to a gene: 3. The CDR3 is CASSVDRGPKTQYF. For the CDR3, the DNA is TGTGCCAGCAGCGTAGACAGGGGGCCGAAGACCCAGTACTTC.

The CDR3: CASSVLGTSGAYNEQFF. DNA of the CDR3: TGCGCCAGCAGCGTGCTCGGGACTAGCGGAGCCTACAATGAGCAGTTCTTC. The chain couples TRBV5-1 to TRBJ2-1; TRBD2 matches at 11 bases. CDR1 and CDR2 (germline): SGHRS, YFSETQ. With V trimmed by 4 bases and J by 2 bases, 8 bases remained unmatched. The CDR3 covers 17 residues.